This is a list of T cell receptor beta chains from one sample in a study of T cells in Graves' hyperthyroidism and ophthalmopathy. TCRdb processed the multiplex PCR reads anew with MiXCR; each CDR3 protein has one entry. The data contain about 360,000 distinct CDR3 sequences, less than 15% of them singletons. Input material: blood. Receptors originate from a man between 25 and 39 years old with Graves' hyperthyroidism that later progressed to Graves' ophthalmopathy. Both conserved end residues are part of each CDR3. A D gene is named only where the DNA matches it firmly. Size is stated for part of the rows, as once, few or many counts, or as a class when the clone is expanded.

D | J | V | size | CDR3 | DNA
. | TRBJ2-2 | TRBV5-1 | many | CASTARVNTGELFF | TGCGCCAGCACCGCCAGAGTTAACACCGGGGAGCTGTTTTTT
. | TRBJ1-2 | TRBV6-7 | few | CASSYRTMNGYTF | TGTGCCAGCAGTTATCGGACAATGAATGGCTACACCTTC
. | TRBJ2-1 | TRBV7-6 | few | CASSPSRDPAGNEQFF | TGTGCCAGCAGCCCCTCGAGGGACCCGGCCGGCAATGAGCAGTTCTTC
. | TRBJ2-1 | TRBV18 | . | CASSPPRPYNEQFF | TGTGCCAGCTCACCACCCCGGCCCTACAATGAGCAGTTCTTC
TRBD2 | TRBJ2-7 | TRBV7-8 | many | CASSIGLAGAGTDYEQYF | TGTGCCAGCAGCATAGGGCTAGCGGGGGCGGGGACCGACTACGAGCAGTACTTC
TRBD1 | TRBJ1-6 | TRBV18 | . | CASSPSTGFYNSPLHF | TGTGCCAGCTCACCTTCGACAGGGTTCTATAATTCACCCCTCCACTTT
TRBD1 | TRBJ2-3 | TRBV27 | . | CASTSGQGTDTQYF | TGTGCCAGCACCTCGGGACAGGGCACAGATACGCAGTATTTT
TRBD1 | TRBJ2-3 | TRBV7-6 | . | CASSLGGRGRSDTQYF | TGTGCCAGCAGCTTAGGTGGCAGGGGGCGTTCAGATACGCAGTATTTT
. | TRBJ1-1 | TRBV19 | few | CASSAKTEAFF | TGTGCCAGTAGTGCCAAGACTGAAGCTTTCTTT
. | TRBJ1-5 | TRBV7-8 | few | CASSLGTSPQHF | TGTGCCAGCAGCTTGGGGACCTCGCCCCAGCATTTT
. | TRBJ1-5 | TRBV7-8 | many | CASSVGHVSNQPQHF | TGTGCCAGCAGCGTGGGACACGTTAGCAATCAGCCCCAGCATTTT
. | TRBJ1-3 | TRBV9 | . | CASSVAKRLSGNTIYF | TGTGCCAGCAGCGTAGCAAAGAGACTCTCTGGAAACACCATATATTTT
TRBD1 | TRBJ2-5 | TRBV20-1 | many | CSAAQGETFQETQYF | TGCAGTGCTGCACAGGGGGAAACTTTCCAAGAGACCCAGTACTTC
TRBD2 | TRBJ2-1 | TRBV13 | . | CASSLRLAGRQFF | TGTGCCAGCAGCTTACGGCTAGCGGGGAGGCAGTTCTTC
TRBD2 | TRBJ2-3 | TRBV11-3 | . | CASTQGTSGVTDTQYF | TGTGCCAGCACCCAAGGAACTAGCGGGGTTACAGATACGCAGTATTTT
TRBD1 | TRBJ2-6 | TRBV10-3 | . | CAISSGQGRTGANVLTF | TGTGCCATCAGTTCGGGACAGGGGAGGACCGGGGCCAACGTCCTGACTTTC
. | TRBJ1-1 | TRBV4-1 | . | CASSQKGSAEAFF | TGCGCCAGCAGCCAAAAGGGAAGCGCTGAAGCTTTCTTT
. | TRBJ1-5 | TRBV27 | many | CASRRGNQPQHF | TGTGCCAGCCGACGGGGCAATCAGCCCCAGCATTTT
. | TRBJ2-7 | TRBV7-9 | . | CASSLVLGLTYEQYF | TGTGCCAGCAGCTTAGTTTTGGGACTTACCTACGAGCAGTACTTC
TRBD1 | TRBJ1-6 | TRBV11-2 | many | CASSLGPQTGSNSPLHF | TGTGCCAGCAGCTTAGGGCCCCAGACAGGGAGCAATTCACCCCTCCACTTT
. | TRBJ1-3 | TRBV3-1 | many | CASSQDRTGGRTIYF | TGTGCCAGCAGCCAAGACCGCACAGGTGGGAGAACCATATATTTT
TRBD1 | TRBJ2-5 | TRBV29-1 | many | CSVESDRGKTQYF | TGCAGCGTTGAGTCGGACAGGGGGAAGACCCAGTACTTC
. | TRBJ1-3 | TRBV7-7 | few | CASSPGTGNTIYF | TGTGCCAGCAGCCCCGGCACAGGAAACACCATATATTTT
TRBD1 | TRBJ1-4 | TRBV7-9 | many | CASSLTGDKLFF | TGTGCCAGCAGCTTAACAGGGGACAAACTGTTTTTT
TRBD1 | TRBJ2-1 | TRBV28 | many | CASSFTADRANEQFF | TGTGCCAGCAGTTTCACGGCGGACAGGGCGAATGAGCAGTTCTTC
. | TRBJ2-5 | TRBV7-8 | few | CASSLDGAEYF | TGTGCCAGCAGCTTAGATGGAGCGGAGTACTTC
. | TRBJ2-2 | TRBV2 | many | CASTWTRAAGELFF | TGTGCCAGCACCTGGACAAGGGCGGCCGGGGAGCTGTTTTTT
. | TRBJ1-3 | TRBV11-2 | many | CASSPRTGAGNTIYF | TGTGCCAGCAGCCCTCGCACGGGGGCTGGAAACACCATATATTTT
. | TRBJ1-5 | TRBV12-3/TRBV12-4 | many | CASSPSDRFGAQHF | TGTGCCAGCAGTCCCTCGGACCGGTTTGGGGCCCAGCATTTT
. | TRBJ2-7 | TRBV2 | . | CASGVSLFYEQYF | TGTGCCAGTGGGGTCTCTCTCTTCTACGAGCAGTACTTC